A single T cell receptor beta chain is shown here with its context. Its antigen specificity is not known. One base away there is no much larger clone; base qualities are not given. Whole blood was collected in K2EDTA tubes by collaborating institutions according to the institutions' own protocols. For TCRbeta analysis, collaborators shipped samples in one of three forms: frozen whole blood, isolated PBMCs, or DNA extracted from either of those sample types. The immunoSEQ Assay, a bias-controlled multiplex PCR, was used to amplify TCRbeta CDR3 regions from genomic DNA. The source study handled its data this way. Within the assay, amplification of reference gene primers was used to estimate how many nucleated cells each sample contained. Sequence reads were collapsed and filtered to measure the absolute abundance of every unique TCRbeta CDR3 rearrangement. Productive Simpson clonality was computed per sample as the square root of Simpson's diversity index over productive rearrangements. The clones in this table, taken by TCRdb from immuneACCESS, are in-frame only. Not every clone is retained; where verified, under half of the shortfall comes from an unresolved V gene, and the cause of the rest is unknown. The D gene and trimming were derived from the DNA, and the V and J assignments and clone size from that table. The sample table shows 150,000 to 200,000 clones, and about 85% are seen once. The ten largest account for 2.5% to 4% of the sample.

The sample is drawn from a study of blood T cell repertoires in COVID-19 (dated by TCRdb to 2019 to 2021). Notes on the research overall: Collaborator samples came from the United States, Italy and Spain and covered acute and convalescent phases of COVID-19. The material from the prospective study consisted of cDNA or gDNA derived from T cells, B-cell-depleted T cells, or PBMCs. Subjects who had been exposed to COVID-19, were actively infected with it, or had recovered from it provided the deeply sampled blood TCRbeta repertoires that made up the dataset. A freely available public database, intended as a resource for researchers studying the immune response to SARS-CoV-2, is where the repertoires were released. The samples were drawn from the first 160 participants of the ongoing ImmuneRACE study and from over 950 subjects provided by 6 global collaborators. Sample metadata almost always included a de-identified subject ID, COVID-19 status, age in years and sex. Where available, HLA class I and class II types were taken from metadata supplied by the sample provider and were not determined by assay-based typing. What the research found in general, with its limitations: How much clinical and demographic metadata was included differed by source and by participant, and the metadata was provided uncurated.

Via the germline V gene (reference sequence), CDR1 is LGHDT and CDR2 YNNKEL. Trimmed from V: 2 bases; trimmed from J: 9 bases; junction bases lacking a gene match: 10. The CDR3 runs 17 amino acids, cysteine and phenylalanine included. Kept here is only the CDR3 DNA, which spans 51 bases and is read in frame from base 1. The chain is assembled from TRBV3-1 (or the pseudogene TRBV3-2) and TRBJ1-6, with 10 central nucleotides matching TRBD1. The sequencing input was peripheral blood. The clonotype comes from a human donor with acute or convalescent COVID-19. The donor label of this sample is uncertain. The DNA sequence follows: TGTGCCAGCAGCCAATGGGACAGGGGTCCCCGACGTTCACCCCTCCACTTT. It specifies CASSQWDRGPRRSPLHF.